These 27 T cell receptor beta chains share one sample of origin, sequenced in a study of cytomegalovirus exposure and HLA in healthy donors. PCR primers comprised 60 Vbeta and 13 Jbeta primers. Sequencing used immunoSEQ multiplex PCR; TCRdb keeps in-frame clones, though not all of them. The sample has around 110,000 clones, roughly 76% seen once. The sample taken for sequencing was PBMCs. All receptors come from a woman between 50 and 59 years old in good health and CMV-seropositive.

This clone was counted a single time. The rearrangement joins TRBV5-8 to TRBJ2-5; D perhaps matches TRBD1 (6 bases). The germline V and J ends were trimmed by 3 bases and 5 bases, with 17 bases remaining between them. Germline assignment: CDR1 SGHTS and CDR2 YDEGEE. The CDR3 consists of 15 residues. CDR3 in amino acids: CASSSRTADGETQYF. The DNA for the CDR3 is TGTGCCAGCAGCTCTCGGACAGCCGACGGGGAGACCCAGTACTTC.

CDR3: CASSSRRGGREKLFF. The CDR3 DNA reads TGTGCCAGCAGCTCGCGACGAGGGGGCCGGGAAAAACTGTTTTTT. V gene TRBV7-6 combines with J gene TRBJ1-4; TRBD1 matches 7 bases. Germline assignment: CDR1 SGHVS and CDR2 FNYEAQ. V was clipped by 4 bases and J by 8 bases; unmatched bases: 10. The CDR3 is 15 residues long.

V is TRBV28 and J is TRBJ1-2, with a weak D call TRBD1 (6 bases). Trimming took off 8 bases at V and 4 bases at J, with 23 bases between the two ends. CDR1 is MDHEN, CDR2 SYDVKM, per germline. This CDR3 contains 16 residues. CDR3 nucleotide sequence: TGTGCCAGCGATTCCCCCTCCACAGGGATCGGCTATGGCTACACCTTC. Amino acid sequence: CASDSPSTGIGYGYTF.

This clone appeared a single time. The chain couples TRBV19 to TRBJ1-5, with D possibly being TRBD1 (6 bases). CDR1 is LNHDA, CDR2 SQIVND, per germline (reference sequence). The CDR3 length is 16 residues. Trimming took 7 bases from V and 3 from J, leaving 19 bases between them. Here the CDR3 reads CASKERGGQNNQPQHF. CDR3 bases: TGTGCCAGTAAGGAACGGGGCGGACAGAACAATCAGCCCCAGCATTTT.

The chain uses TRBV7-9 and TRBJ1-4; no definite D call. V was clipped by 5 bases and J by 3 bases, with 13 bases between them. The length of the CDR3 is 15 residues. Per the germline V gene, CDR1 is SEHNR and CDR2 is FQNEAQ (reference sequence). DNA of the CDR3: TGTGCCAGCAGCGACTGGAGGTCGGCTAATGAAAAACTGTTTTTT. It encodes CASSDWRSANEKLFF.

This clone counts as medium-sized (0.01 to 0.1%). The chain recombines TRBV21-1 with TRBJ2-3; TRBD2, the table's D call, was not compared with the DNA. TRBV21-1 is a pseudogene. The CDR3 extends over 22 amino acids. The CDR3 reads CASSKALLLVRDLGGGTDTQYF. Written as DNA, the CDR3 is TGTGCCAGCAGCAAAGCGCTTTTATTAGTGAGGGACCTAGGAGGGGGCACAGATACGCAGTATTTT.

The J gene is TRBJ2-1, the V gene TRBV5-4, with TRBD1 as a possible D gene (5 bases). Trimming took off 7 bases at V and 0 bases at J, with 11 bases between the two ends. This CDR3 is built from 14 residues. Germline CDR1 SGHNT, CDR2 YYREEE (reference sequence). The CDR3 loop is CASRRDSSYNEQFF. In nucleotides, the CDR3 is TGTGCCAGCCGCCGTGACAGCTCCTACAATGAGCAGTTCTTC.

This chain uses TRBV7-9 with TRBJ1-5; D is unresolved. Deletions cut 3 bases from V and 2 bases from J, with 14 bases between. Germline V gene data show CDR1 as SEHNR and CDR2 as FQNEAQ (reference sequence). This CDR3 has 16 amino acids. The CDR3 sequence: CASSLGAIGGNQPQHF. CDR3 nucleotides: TGTGCCAGCAGCTTGGGAGCCATCGGGGGCAATCAGCCCCAGCATTTT.

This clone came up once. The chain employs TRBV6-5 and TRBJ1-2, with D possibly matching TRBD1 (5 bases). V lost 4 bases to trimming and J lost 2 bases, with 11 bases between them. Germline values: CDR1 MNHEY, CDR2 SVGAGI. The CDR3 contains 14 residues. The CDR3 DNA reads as TGTGCCAGCAGTTCGGCGGGGGGAAACTATGGCTACACCTTC. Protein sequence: CASSSAGGNYGYTF.

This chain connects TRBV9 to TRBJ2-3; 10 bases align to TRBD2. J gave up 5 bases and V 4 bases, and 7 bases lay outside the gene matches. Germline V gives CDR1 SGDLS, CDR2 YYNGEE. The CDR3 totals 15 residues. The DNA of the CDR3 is TGTGCCAGCAGCACAGAGGGGACTAGCGTAGATACGCAGTATTTT. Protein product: CASSTEGTSVDTQYF.

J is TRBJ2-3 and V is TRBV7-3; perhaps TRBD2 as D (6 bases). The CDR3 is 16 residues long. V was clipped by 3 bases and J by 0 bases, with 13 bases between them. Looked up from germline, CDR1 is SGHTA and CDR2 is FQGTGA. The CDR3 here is CASSFRGRNSTDTQYF. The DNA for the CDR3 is TGTGCCAGCAGCTTCCGGGGGAGAAACAGCACAGATACGCAGTATTTT.

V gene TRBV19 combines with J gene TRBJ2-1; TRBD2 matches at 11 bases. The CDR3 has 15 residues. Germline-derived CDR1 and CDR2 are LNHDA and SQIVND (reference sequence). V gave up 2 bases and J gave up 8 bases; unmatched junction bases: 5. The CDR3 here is CASSINLAGGDEQFF. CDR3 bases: TGTGCCAGTAGTATAAATCTAGCGGGGGGCGATGAGCAGTTCTTC.

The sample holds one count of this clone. The CDR3 reads CASSPGDRGAHEQYF. The CDR3 DNA follows: TGTGCCAGCAGTCCAGGGGACAGGGGAGCCCACGAGCAGTACTTC. The chain couples TRBV9 to TRBJ2-7; 10 bases are a match to TRBD1. CDR1 and CDR2 from the germline V gene are SGDLS and YYNGEE. The CDR3 covers 15 residues. The V gene end was trimmed by 5 bases and the J gene end by 5 bases; junction bases not matched to a gene: 10.

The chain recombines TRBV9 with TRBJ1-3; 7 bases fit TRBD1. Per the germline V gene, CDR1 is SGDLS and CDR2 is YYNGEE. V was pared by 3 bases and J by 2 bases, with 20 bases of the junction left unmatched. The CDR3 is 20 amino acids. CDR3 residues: CASSARASGSGGLAGNTIYF. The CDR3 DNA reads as TGTGCCAGCAGCGCCCGAGCCTCAGGATCAGGGGGGCTGGCTGGAAACACCATATATTTT.

The CDR3 coding sequence is TGTGCCAGCAGCCAAGGACAGGGGCGAGGCTACACCTTC. The encoded protein is CASSQGQGRGYTF. V and J are TRBV6-5 and TRBJ1-2; 9 nucleotides agree with TRBD1. CDR1 and CDR2 (germline): MNHEY, SVGAGI. V lost 6 bases, J lost 8 bases, and 7 bases stayed unmatched. This CDR3 contains 13 residues.

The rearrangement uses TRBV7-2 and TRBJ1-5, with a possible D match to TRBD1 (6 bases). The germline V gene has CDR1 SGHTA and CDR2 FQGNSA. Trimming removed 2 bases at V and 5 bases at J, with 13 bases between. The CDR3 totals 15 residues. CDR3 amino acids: CASSLTGTTHQPQHF. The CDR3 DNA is TGTGCCAGCAGCTTAACAGGGACCACTCATCAGCCCCAGCATTTT.

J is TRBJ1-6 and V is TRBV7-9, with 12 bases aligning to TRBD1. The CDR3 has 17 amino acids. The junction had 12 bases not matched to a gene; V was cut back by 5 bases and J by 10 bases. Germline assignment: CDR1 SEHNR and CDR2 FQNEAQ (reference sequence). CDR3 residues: CASSGTWGQGAMSPLHF. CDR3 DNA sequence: TGTGCCAGCAGCGGAACCTGGGGACAGGGGGCGATGTCACCCCTCCACTTT.

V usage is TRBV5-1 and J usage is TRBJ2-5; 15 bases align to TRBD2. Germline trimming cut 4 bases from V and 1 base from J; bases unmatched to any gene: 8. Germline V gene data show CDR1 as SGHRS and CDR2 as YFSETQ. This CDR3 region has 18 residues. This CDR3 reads CASSKGLAGGPIQETQYF. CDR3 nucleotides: TGCGCCAGCAGCAAGGGACTAGCGGGGGGCCCGATCCAAGAGACCCAGTACTTC.

The CDR3 region has the DNA TGTGCCAGCAGTTTAGAGCTTCCGGCGGCGACGAATAATTCACCCCTCCACTTT. It translates to CASSLELPAATNNSPLHF. The V gene is TRBV27, the J gene TRBJ1-6, with D unclear. Germline V lookup: CDR1 MNHEY, CDR2 SMNVEV (reference sequence). V lost 2 bases, J lost 5 bases, and 19 bases lay in between. The CDR3 contains 18 residues.

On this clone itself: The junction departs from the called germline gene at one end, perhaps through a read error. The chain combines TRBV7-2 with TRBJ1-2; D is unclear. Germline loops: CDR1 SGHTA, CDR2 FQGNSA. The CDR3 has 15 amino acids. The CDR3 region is CASSVALGTNYGYTF. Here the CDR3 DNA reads TGTGCCAGCAGCGTAGCGCTTGGCACCAACTATGGCTACACCTTC.

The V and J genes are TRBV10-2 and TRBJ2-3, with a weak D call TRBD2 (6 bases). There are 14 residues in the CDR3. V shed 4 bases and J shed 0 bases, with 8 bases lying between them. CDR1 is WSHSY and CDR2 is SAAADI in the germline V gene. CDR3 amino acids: CASSAGTSTDTQYF. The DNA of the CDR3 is TGCGCCAGCAGTGCGGGGACTAGCACAGATACGCAGTATTTT.

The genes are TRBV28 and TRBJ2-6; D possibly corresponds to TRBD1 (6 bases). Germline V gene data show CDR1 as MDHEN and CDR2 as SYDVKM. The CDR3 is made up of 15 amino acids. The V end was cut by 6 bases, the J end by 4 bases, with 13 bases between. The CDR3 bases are TGTGCCAGCAGAACAACAGGGTGGGGGGCCAACGTCCTGACTTTC. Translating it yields CASRTTGWGANVLTF.

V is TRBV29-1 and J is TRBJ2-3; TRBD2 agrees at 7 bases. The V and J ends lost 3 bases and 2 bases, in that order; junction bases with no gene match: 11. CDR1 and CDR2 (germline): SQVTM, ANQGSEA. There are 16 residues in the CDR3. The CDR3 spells CSVESAGRSPTDTQYF. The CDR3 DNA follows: TGCAGCGTTGAGTCAGCGGGGCGATCCCCCACAGATACGCAGTATTTT.

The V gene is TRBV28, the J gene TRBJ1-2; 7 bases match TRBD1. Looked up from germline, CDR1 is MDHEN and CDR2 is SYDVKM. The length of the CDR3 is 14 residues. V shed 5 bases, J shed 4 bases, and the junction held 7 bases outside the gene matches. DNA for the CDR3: TGTGCCAGCAGTACCGGACAGGTACTCTATGGCTACACCTTC. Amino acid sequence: CASSTGQVLYGYTF.

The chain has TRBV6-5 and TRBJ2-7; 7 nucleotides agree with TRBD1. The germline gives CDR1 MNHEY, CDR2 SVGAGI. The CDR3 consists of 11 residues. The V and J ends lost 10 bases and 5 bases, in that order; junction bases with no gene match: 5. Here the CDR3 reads CANYTGDEQYF. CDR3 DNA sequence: TGTGCCAACTACACAGGGGACGAGCAGTACTTC.

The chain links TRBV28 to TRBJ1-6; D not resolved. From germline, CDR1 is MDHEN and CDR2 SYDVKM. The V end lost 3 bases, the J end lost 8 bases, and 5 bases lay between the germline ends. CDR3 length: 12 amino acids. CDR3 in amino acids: CASSLSDSPLHF. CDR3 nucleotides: TGTGCCAGCAGTTTGTCTGATTCACCCCTCCACTTT.

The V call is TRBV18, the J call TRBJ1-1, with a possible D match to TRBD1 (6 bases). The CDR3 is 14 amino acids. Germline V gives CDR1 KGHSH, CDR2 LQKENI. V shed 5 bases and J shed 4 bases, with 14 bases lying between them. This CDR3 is CASSVGGAVTEAFF. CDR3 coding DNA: TGTGCCAGCTCAGTAGGGGGGGCAGTCACTGAAGCTTTCTTT. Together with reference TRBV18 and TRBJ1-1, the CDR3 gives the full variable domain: NAGVMQNPRHLVRRRGQEARLRCSPMKGHSHVYWYRQLPEEGLKFMVYLQKENIIDESGMPKERFSAEFPKEGPSILRIQQVVRGDSAAYFCASSVGGAVTEAFFGQGTRLTVV.